The entry that follows covers one T cell receptor (beta chain) sequence. This entry comes from a study of T cell repertoires in ileal Crohn's disease. Germline CDR1 is SEHNR and CDR2 is FQNEAQ (reference sequence). Losses at the gene ends were 5 bases for V and 5 bases for J; bases not matched to a gene: 5. This CDR3 spans 14 amino acids. TCRdb's table, derived via immunoSEQ multiplex PCR, lists solely in-frame clones and lacks some. The sample shows more than 4,500 clones, about 78% of them seen only once. This rearrangement joins TRBV7-9 to TRBJ2-2; TRBD1 aligns across 7 bases. The sequencing input was ileal tissue. This TCR derives from an adult with Crohn's disease. This CDR3 reads CASSPKTGTGELFF. DNA of the CDR3: TGTGCCAGCAGCCCTAAGACAGGGACCGGGGAGCTGTTTTTT.